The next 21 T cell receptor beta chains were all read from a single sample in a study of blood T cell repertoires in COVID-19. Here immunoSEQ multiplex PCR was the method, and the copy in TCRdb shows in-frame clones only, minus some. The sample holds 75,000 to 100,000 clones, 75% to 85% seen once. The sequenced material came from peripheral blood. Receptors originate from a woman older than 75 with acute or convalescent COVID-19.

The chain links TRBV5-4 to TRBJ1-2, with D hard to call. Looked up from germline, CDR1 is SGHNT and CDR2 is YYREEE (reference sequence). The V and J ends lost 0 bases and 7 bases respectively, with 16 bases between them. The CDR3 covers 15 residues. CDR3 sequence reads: CASSLAVGGFAGYTF. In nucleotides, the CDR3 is TGTGCCAGCAGCTTGGCCGTGGGAGGGTTCGCTGGCTACACCTTC.

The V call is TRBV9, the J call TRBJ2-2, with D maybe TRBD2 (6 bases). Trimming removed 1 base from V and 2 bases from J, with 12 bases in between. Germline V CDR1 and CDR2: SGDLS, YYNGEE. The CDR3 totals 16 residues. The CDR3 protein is CASSVRPGTNTGELFF. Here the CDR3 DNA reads TGTGCCAGCAGCGTACGTCCGGGGACTAACACCGGGGAGCTGTTTTTT.

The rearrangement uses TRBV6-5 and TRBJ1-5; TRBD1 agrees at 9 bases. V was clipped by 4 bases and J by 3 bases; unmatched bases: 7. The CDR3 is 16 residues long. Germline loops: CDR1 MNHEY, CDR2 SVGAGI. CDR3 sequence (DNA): TGTGCCAGCAGTTCTAAACAGGGGGCTTTCAATCAGCCCCAGCATTTT. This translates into CASSSKQGAFNQPQHF.

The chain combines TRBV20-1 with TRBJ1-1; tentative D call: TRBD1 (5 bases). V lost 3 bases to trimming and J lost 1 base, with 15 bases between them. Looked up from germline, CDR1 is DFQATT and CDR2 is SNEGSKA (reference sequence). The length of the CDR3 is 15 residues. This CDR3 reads CSASFVGQGNTEAFF. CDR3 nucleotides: TGCAGTGCTAGTTTTGTGGGTCAGGGGAACACTGAAGCTTTCTTT.

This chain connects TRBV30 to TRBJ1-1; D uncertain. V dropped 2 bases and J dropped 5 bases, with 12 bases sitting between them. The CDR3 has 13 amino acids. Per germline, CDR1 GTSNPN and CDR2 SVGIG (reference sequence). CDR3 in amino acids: CAWSRVGVTEAFF. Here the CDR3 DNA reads TGTGCCTGGAGTCGGGTGGGAGTAACTGAAGCTTTCTTT.

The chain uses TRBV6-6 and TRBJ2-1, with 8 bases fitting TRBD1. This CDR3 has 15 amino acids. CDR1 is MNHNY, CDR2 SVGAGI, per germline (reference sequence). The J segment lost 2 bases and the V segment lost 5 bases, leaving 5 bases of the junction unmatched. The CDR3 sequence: CASSKQGGPYNEQFF. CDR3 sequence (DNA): TGTGCCAGCAGTAAACAGGGGGGCCCCTACAATGAGCAGTTCTTC.

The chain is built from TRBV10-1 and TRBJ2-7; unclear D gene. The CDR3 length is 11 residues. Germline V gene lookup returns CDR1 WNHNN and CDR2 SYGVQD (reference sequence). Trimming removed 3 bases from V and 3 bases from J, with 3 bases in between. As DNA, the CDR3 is TGCGCCAGCAGTGACAGCTACGAGCAGTACTTC. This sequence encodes CASSDSYEQYF.

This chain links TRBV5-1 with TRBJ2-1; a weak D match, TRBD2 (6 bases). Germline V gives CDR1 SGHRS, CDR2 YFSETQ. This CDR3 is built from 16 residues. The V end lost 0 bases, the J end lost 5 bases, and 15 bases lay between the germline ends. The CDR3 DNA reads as TGCGCCAGCAGCTTGGAAGGGGACTGGAGAAACAATGAGCAGTTCTTC. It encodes CASSLEGDWRNNEQFF.

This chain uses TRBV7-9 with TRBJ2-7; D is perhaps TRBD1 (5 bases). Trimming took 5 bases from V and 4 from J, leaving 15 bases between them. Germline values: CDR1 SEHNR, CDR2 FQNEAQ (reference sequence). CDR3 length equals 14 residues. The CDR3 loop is CASSVDPTEYEQYF. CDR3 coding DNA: TGTGCCAGCAGCGTAGACCCGACAGAATACGAGCAGTACTTC. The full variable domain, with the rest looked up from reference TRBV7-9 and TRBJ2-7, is DTGVSQNPRHKITKRGQNVTFRCDPISEHNRLYWYRQTLGQGPEFLTYFQNEAQLEKSRLLSDRFSAERPKGSFSTLEIQRTEQGDSAMYLCASSVDPTEYEQYFGPGTRLTVT.

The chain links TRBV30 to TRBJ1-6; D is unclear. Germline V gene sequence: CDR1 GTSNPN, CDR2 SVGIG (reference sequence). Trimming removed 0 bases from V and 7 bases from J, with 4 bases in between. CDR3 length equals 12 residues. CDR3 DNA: TGTGCCTGGAGTGTGAGGAATTCACCCCTCCACTTT. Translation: CAWSVRNSPLHF.

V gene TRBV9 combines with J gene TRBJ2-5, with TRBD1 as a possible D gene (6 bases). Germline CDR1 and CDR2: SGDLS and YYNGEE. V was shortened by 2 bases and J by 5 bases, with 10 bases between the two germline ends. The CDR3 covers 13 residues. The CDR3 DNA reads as TGTGCCAGCAGCGTTGGGGGCTGGGAGACCCAGTACTTC. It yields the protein CASSVGGWETQYF.

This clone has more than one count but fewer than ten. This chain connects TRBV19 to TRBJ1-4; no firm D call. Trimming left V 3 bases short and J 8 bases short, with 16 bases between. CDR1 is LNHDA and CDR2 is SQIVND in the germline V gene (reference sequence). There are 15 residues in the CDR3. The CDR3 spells CASSMAAHRGEKLFF. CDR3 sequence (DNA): TGTGCCAGTAGTATGGCGGCCCACCGAGGAGAAAAACTGTTTTTT.

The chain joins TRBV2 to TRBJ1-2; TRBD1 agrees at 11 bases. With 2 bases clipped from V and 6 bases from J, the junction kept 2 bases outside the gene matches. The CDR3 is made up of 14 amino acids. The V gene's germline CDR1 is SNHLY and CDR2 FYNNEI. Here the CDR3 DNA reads TGTGCCAGCAGTGAATCGGGACAGGGGGATGGCTACACCTTC. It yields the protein CASSESGQGDGYTF.

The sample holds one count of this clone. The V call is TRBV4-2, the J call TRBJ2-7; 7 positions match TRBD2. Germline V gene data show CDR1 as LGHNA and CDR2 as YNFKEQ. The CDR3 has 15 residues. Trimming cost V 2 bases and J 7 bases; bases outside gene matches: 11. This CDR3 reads CASSQTGLVLGEQYF. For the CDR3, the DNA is TGTGCCAGCAGCCAAACCGGACTAGTCTTGGGTGAGCAGTACTTC.

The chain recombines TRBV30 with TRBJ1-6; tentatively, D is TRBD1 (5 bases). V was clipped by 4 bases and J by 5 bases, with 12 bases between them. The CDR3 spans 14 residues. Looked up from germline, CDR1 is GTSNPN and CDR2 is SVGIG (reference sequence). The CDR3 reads CAWTIDSNNSPLHF. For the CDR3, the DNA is TGTGCCTGGACCATTGACAGCAATAATTCACCCCTCCACTTT.

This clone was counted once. In nucleotides, the CDR3 is TGTGCCAGCAGTTTAAACCGGGATATTAATTCACCCCTCCACTTT. Translating it yields CASSLNRDINSPLHF. V usage is TRBV28 and J usage is TRBJ1-6; D not certain. Trimming took 2 bases from V and 6 from J, leaving 11 bases between them. Germline V gene sequence: CDR1 MDHEN, CDR2 SYDVKM. This CDR3 contains 15 residues.

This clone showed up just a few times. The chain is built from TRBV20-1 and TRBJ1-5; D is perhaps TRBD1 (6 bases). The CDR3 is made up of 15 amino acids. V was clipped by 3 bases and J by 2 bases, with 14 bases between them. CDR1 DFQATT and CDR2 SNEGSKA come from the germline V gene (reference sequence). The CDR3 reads CSASLQGIGNQPQHF. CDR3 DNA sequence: TGCAGTGCTAGTTTGCAGGGGATCGGCAATCAGCCCCAGCATTTT.

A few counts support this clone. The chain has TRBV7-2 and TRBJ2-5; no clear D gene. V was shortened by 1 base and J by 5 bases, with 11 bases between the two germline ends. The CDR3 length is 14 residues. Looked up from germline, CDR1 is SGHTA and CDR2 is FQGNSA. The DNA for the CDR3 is TGTGCCAGCAGCTTAGTTCCGGGTTCGGAGACCCAGTACTTC. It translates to CASSLVPGSETQYF. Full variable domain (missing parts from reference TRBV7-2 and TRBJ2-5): GAGVSQSPSNKVTEKGKDVELRCDPISGHTALYWYRQSLGQGLEFLIYFQGNSAPDKSGLPSDRFSAERTGGSVSTLTIQRTQQEDSAVYLCASSLVPGSETQYFGPGTRLLVL.

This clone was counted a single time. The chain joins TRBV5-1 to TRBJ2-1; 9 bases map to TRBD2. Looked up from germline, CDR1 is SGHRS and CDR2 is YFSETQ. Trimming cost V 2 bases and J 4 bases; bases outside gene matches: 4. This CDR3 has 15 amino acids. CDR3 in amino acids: CASSFETSGYNEQFF. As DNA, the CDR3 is TGCGCCAGCAGCTTCGAGACTAGCGGTTACAATGAGCAGTTCTTC.

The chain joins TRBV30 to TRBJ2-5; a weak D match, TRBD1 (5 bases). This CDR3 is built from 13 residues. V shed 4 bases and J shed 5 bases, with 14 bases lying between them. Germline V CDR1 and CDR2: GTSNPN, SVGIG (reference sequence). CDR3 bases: TGTGCCTGGAACCCAGGGTCGGGTGAGACCCAGTACTTC. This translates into CAWNPGSGETQYF.

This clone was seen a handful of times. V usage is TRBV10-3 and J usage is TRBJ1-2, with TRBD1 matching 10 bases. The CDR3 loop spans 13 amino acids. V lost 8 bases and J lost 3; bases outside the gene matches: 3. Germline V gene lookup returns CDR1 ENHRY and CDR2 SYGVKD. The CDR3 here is CAIQDRGDYGYTF. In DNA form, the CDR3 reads TGTGCCATCCAGGACAGGGGGGACTATGGCTACACCTTC.